A single sample gave rise to the 32 T cell receptor beta chains below, sequenced in a study of human T cells and chemical hapten exposure. TCRdb re-called the RACE reads with MiXCR, one entry per CDR3 protein. The data contain 180,000 or so distinct CDR3 sequences, more than 12% of them singletons. Time point denoted: patch test 1, 2 weeks after DPC sensitization. Treatment noted: therapeutic diphenylcyclopropenone sensitization with weekly scalp DPC. The sample was whole blood, taken in connection with sensitization to the hapten diphenylcyclopropenone (DPC). The receptor source for this set is a woman aged 30 to 39 with alopecia areata. Some clones in this sample may be carry-over from other donors' samples.

This clonotype was counted many times. The rearrangement links TRBV7-9 to TRBJ2-7; TRBD1 might be the D (5 bases). CDR1 is SEHNR and CDR2 is FQNEAQ in the germline V gene (reference sequence). This CDR3 is built from 13 residues. V lost 10 bases and J 7 bases, leaving 20 bases between the germline ends. CDR3 amino acids: CATSETNSGEQYF. The CDR3 DNA follows: TGTGCCACTTCTGAGACCAATTCAGGGGAGCAGTACTTC.

In its sample, this clonotype was seen a few times. The rearrangement links TRBV2 to TRBJ1-2; D gene unclear. Germline V gives CDR1 SNHLY, CDR2 FYNNEI. Between the trimmed V and J ends, which lost 4 bases and 0 bases, there was a span of 9 bases. The CDR3 spans 14 residues. The CDR3 region is CASSAGLANYGYTF. CDR3 DNA: TGTGCCAGCAGTGCCGGCCTAGCTAACTATGGCTACACCTTC.

This chain connects TRBV29-1 to TRBJ2-1; the match to TRBD2 covers 8 bases. This CDR3 region has 15 residues. Germline lookup yields CDR1 SQVTM and CDR2 ANQGSEA. Trimming took 6 bases from V and 8 from J; bases not matched to a gene: 15. The CDR3 loop reads CSVALAGVPGDEQFF. DNA of the CDR3: TGCAGCGTCGCCCTAGCGGGCGTACCAGGGGATGAGCAGTTCTTC.

V and J are TRBV29-1 and TRBJ2-2; 7 nucleotides line up with TRBD1. With V trimmed by 7 bases and J by 6 bases, 2 bases remained unmatched. The CDR3 totals 11 residues. Germline-derived CDR1 and CDR2 are SQVTM and ANQGSEA. CDR3 sequence: CSAQGAGELFF. The CDR3 nucleotides are TGCAGCGCTCAGGGGGCCGGGGAGCTGTTTTTT.

This clonotype was recorded a few times. The chain combines TRBV28 with TRBJ2-7, with TRBD1 as a possible D gene (5 bases). Germline V gene sequence: CDR1 MDHEN, CDR2 SYDVKM. The CDR3 consists of 13 residues. Between the trimmed V and J ends, which lost 6 bases and 1 base, there was a span of 10 bases. The CDR3: CASSIDSSYEQYF. Here the CDR3 DNA reads TGTGCCAGCAGCATCGACAGTTCCTACGAGCAGTACTTC. Drawing the rest from reference TRBV28 and TRBJ2-7, the complete variable domain is DVKVTQSSRYLVKRTGEKVFLECVQDMDHENMFWYRQDPGLGLRLIYFSYDVKMKEKGDIPEGYSVSREKKERFSLILESASTNQTSMYLCASSIDSSYEQYFGPGTRLTVT.

This chain uses TRBV12-3 or TRBV12-4 with TRBJ2-7; D may be TRBD1 or TRBD2 (6 bases each). The CDR3 has 14 residues. V lost 2 bases and J 6 bases, leaving 14 bases between the germline ends. Here the CDR3 reads CASSLIGGQGEQYF. The CDR3 DNA reads as TGTGCCAGCAGTTTAATTGGGGGGCAAGGCGAGCAGTACTTC.

V usage is TRBV30 and J usage is TRBJ1-1, with D possibly TRBD1 on 6 matching bases. The ends were cut back, 3 bases at V and 5 bases at J, with 19 bases in the middle. CDR1 and CDR2 (germline): GTSNPN, SVGIG (reference sequence). CDR3 size: 15 residues. The CDR3 here is CAWRRGAGTRTEAFF. In DNA, the CDR3 is TGTGCCTGGAGGCGGGGGGCAGGGACAAGAACTGAAGCTTTCTTT.

J is TRBJ2-7 and V is TRBV7-9; D may correspond to TRBD1 or TRBD2 (6 bases each). Germline-derived CDR1 and CDR2 are SEHNR and FQNEAQ (reference sequence). V lost 5 bases and J 5 bases, leaving 16 bases between the germline ends. The CDR3 covers 14 residues. CDR3 sequence (DNA): TGTGCCAGCAGCCCCCCGGGGGCTCTGAACGAGCAGTACTTC. As protein: CASSPPGALNEQYF.

This chain uses TRBV7-9 with TRBJ2-7; perhaps TRBD1 as D (5 bases). V lost 6 bases to trimming and J lost 6 bases, with 12 bases between them. The CDR3 runs to 12 residues. CDR1 and CDR2 (germline): SEHNR, FQNEAQ (reference sequence). The CDR3 here is CASSLVGAEQYF. The DNA for the CDR3 is TGTGCCAGCAGTCTGGTTGGGGCCGAGCAGTACTTC. Combining the CDR3 with reference TRBV7-9 and TRBJ2-7 gives the whole variable domain DTGVSQNPRHKITKRGQNVTFRCDPISEHNRLYWYRQTLGQGPEFLTYFQNEAQLEKSRLLSDRFSAERPKGSFSTLEIQRTEQGDSAMYLCASSLVGAEQYFGPGTRLTVT.

V usage is TRBV20-1 and J usage is TRBJ2-4; 10 bases line up with TRBD1. In germline, CDR1 is DFQATT, CDR2 SNEGSKA (reference sequence). V lost 3 bases to trimming and J lost 1 base; unmatched junction nucleotides: 3. The CDR3 is made up of 15 amino acids. The CDR3 DNA sequence: TGCAGTGCTAGCGGGGGACAGGGGGCCAAAAACATTCAGTACTTC. Its translation is CSASGGQGAKNIQYF.

This clonotype came up a few times. This chain connects TRBV5-1 to TRBJ1-1; D remains ambiguous. From germline, CDR1 is SGHRS and CDR2 YFSETQ. The CDR3 runs 13 residues. Between the trimmed V and J ends, which lost 0 bases and 6 bases, there was a span of 9 bases. The CDR3 loop is CASSLAGSPEAFF. The CDR3, as DNA: TGCGCCAGCAGCTTGGCCGGGAGTCCTGAAGCTTTCTTT.

This clonotype was seen more than once but under ten times. The CDR3 DNA sequence: TGTGCCAGCAGCCCCTCTGTAGGGAGGGTTGCAGAGACCCAGTACTTC. Translated: CASSPSVGRVAETQYF. This chain joins TRBV7-2 and TRBJ2-5; 7 bases fit TRBD2. CDR1 SGHTA and CDR2 FQGNSA come from the germline V gene. The junction had 13 bases not matched to a gene; V was cut back by 5 bases and J by 4 bases. The CDR3 covers 16 residues.

This clonotype was recorded a few times. An end of the junction differs from the germline gene, which may be a read error. The DNA of the CDR3 is TGCAGTGCTAGAAGTCTCTACAGGGTAGATATGCAGTATTTT. It yields the protein CSARSLYRVDMQYF. The J gene is TRBJ2-3, the V gene TRBV20-1, with D perhaps matching TRBD1 (6 bases). This CDR3 region has 14 residues. CDR1 DFQATT and CDR2 SNEGSKA come from the germline V gene (reference sequence).

Many counts were recorded for this clonotype. The rearrangement uses TRBV10-3 and TRBJ1-1; D not certain. The CDR3 extends over 11 amino acids. CDR1 is ENHRY and CDR2 is SYGVKD in the germline V gene. The V gene lost 5 bases and the J gene lost 1 base, with 2 bases spanning the gap. The CDR3 region is CAISTNTEAFF. DNA for the CDR3: TGTGCCATCAGTACGAACACTGAAGCTTTCTTT.

The rearrangement links TRBV5-1 to TRBJ1-2; no clear D. CDR3 length: 13 amino acids. V gave up 5 bases and J gave up 8 bases, with 16 bases separating them. CDR1 is SGHRS, CDR2 YFSETQ, per germline. In DNA form, the CDR3 reads TGCGCCAGCAGTATCAAGGACGGCGGGGGCTACACCTTC. This codes for CASSIKDGGGYTF.

The gene calls are TRBV12-3 or TRBV12-4 and TRBJ2-6; the D is unclear. The CDR3 sequence is 15 residues long. V was clipped by 6 bases and J by 1 base, with 10 bases between them. The CDR3 reads CASSLGWSGANVLTF. The CDR3 nucleotides read TGTGCCAGCAGCCTAGGGTGGTCTGGGGCCAACGTCCTGACTTTC.

This chain uses TRBV7-2 with TRBJ2-5; D gene unclear. The CDR3 spans 14 residues. V shed 1 base and J shed 2 bases, with 8 bases lying between them. Germline V CDR1 and CDR2: SGHTA, FQGNSA. In nucleotides, the CDR3 is TGTGCCAGCAGCTTAGTCCCTTCGCAAGAGACCCAGTACTTC. Translating it yields CASSLVPSQETQYF.

This rearrangement joins TRBV6-2 or TRBV6-3 to TRBJ2-7, with TRBD1 matching over 8 bases. CDR1 and CDR2 from the germline V gene are MNHEY and SVGEGT. V lost 2 bases, J lost 5 bases, and 5 bases stayed unmatched. The CDR3 covers 14 residues. The CDR3 DNA sequence: TGTGCCAGCAGTTACGACAGGGGAAGGGACGAGCAGTACTTC. This translates into CASSYDRGRDEQYF.

The chain combines TRBV11-2 with TRBJ2-1; 13 nucleotides align to TRBD2. The CDR3 has 16 amino acids. CDR1 is SGHAT and CDR2 is FQNNGV in the germline V gene. V lost 5 bases, J lost 6 bases, and 7 bases stayed unmatched. The CDR3 is CASSPRTSGGPNEQFF. The CDR3 DNA reads TGTGCCAGCAGCCCCAGGACTAGCGGGGGACCCAATGAGCAGTTCTTC.

J is TRBJ1-1 and V is TRBV2; D not resolved. Germline V gene data show CDR1 as SNHLY and CDR2 as FYNNEI. V gave up 6 bases and J gave up 1 base, with 9 bases separating them. The CDR3 has 13 residues. The CDR3 loop is CASSLDQNTEAFF. CDR3 sequence (DNA): TGTGCCAGCAGCCTGGACCAGAACACTGAAGCTTTCTTT.

This chain uses TRBV28 with TRBJ2-3, with D possibly being TRBD1 or TRBD2 (6 bases each). The germline V gene has CDR1 MDHEN and CDR2 SYDVKM. V shed 7 bases and J shed 4 bases, with 18 bases lying between them. The CDR3 is 15 amino acids. CDR3 sequence reads: CASTPAGGAADTQYF. In DNA form, the CDR3 reads TGTGCCAGCACCCCAGCCGGGGGCGCGGCAGATACGCAGTATTTT.

The table lists this clonotype with a few counts. V usage is TRBV6-1 and J usage is TRBJ1-1; D unresolved. Per germline, CDR1 MNHNS and CDR2 SASEGT. The CDR3 runs 13 residues. The ends were cut back, 5 bases at V and 7 bases at J, with 14 bases in the middle. This CDR3 reads CASSSPGAYEAFF. The CDR3 nucleotides read TGTGCCAGCAGTTCTCCGGGAGCGTATGAAGCTTTCTTT.

This clonotype was detected only a few times. J is TRBJ1-1 and V is TRBV28; TRBD1 aligns across 8 bases. The CDR3 runs to 14 residues. Unmatched junction bases numbered 3, after V lost 5 bases and J lost 1 base. From germline, CDR1 is MDHEN and CDR2 SYDVKM. For the CDR3, the DNA is TGTGCCAGCAGTAGGGGGACAGGGAACACTGAAGCTTTCTTT. Its translation is CASSRGTGNTEAFF.

The chain joins TRBV28 to TRBJ2-5; D call uncertain. This CDR3 contains 12 residues. The ends were cut back, 4 bases at V and 9 bases at J, with 12 bases in the middle. CDR1 and CDR2 (germline): MDHEN, SYDVKM. The CDR3 here is CASSSSGEAQYF. DNA of the CDR3: TGTGCCAGCAGTTCCTCGGGCGAGGCCCAGTACTTC.

This clonotype occurred a few times. The gene calls are TRBV15 and TRBJ2-1, with a tentative D call TRBD2 (5 bases). Germline lookup yields CDR1 LNHNV and CDR2 YYDKDF (reference sequence). Trimming pared 3 bases from V and 5 bases from J, leaving 11 bases between. The CDR3 totals 14 residues. The CDR3 is CATSRRRVDNEQFF. The CDR3 nucleotides read TGTGCCACCAGCAGGAGGCGGGTGGACAATGAGCAGTTCTTC.

V usage is TRBV6-1 and J usage is TRBJ1-5; 7 bases match TRBD1. The V gene end was trimmed by 7 bases and the J gene end by 1 base; junction bases not matched to a gene: 7. The germline V gene encodes CDR1 MNHNS and CDR2 SASEGT. This CDR3 has 15 residues. In DNA, the CDR3 is TGTGCCAGCAATAAGCCGGGACAGAGCAATCAGCCCCAGCATTTT. It codes for CASNKPGQSNQPQHF.

This chain uses TRBV10-3 with TRBJ1-1; possible D gene TRBD1, 5 bases. Germline V gene data show CDR1 as ENHRY and CDR2 as SYGVKD. The CDR3 runs 15 residues. Trimming removed 2 bases at V and 3 bases at J, with 13 bases between. The chain's CDR3 is CAISEGARGDTEAFF. In DNA form, the CDR3 reads TGTGCCATCAGTGAGGGGGCGAGGGGCGACACTGAAGCTTTCTTT.

The chain links TRBV7-2 to TRBJ2-3; 9 bases agree with TRBD2. The CDR3 runs 16 residues. Per the germline V gene, CDR1 is SGHTA and CDR2 is FQGNSA. Trimming took 4 bases from V and 5 from J; bases not matched to a gene: 10. CDR3 loop: CASSSGGRGNIDTQYF. The CDR3 DNA reads TGTGCCAGCAGCTCAGGCGGGAGGGGTAACATAGATACGCAGTATTTT.

This clonotype was seen ten or more times. This chain connects TRBV14 to TRBJ2-7, with a tentative D call TRBD1 (6 bases). V lost 0 bases and J 1 base, leaving 13 bases between the germline ends. Per the germline V gene, CDR1 is SGHDN and CDR2 is FVKESK. The CDR3 loop spans 16 amino acids. The CDR3 bases are TGTGCCAGCAGCCAAGATCCCCTGGACAGATCCTACGAGCAGTACTTC. Protein product: CASSQDPLDRSYEQYF. Full variable domain (remainder filled in from reference TRBV14 and TRBJ2-7): EAGVTQFPSHSVIEKGQTVTLRCDPISGHDNLYWYRRVMGKEIKFLLHFVKESKQDESGMPNNRFLAERTGGTYSTLKVQPAELEDSGVYFCASSQDPLDRSYEQYFGPGTRLTVT.

The chain carries TRBV20-1 and TRBJ1-3; 10 nucleotides agree with TRBD1. V lost 4 bases, J lost 3 bases, and 9 bases stayed unmatched. The CDR3 is 16 amino acids. Per the germline V gene, CDR1 is DFQATT and CDR2 is SNEGSKA (reference sequence). Here the CDR3 reads CSATRKGQGVGNTIYF. The CDR3 nucleotides are TGCAGTGCTACCAGAAAAGGACAGGGGGTTGGAAACACCATATATTTT.

This clonotype showed up just a few times. The J gene is TRBJ2-1, the V gene TRBV29-1; 7 nucleotides line up with TRBD2. This CDR3 has 14 residues. V trimming: 7 bases; J trimming: 6 bases; junction bases outside the gene matches: 12. CDR1 and CDR2 (germline): SQVTM, ANQGSEA. The CDR3 bases are TGCAGCGCCCGGGGGGAAATTTCCCGCAATGAGCAGTTCTTC. Amino acids: CSARGEISRNEQFF.

Only a few counts were recorded for this clonotype. The CDR3 DNA follows: TGCAGTGCTAGAGCGGACCCTCCTAATGAAAAACTGTTTTTT. Amino acids: CSARADPPNEKLFF. V and J are TRBV20-1 and TRBJ1-4; D gene uncertain. The V gene's germline CDR1 is DFQATT and CDR2 SNEGSKA (reference sequence). Trimming took 1 base from V and 3 from J, leaving 9 bases between them. The CDR3 consists of 14 residues.